The 21 T cell receptor beta chains below all came from one sample that was sequenced in a study of blood T cells in healthy people across ages. Together with a sample-barcoded 5' primer, a J-beta primer mix was included in a second PCR lasting about 6 to 11 cycles. TCRdb re-derived calls from the 5' RACE reads in MiXCR, one entry per CDR3 protein. The table shows roughly 800,000 distinct CDR3 sequences, with approximately 55% occurring only once. Source material: blood. The origin of the receptors is a man older than 75 in good health.

V and J are TRBV9 and TRBJ2-5; 8 bases line up with TRBD2. There are 15 residues in the CDR3. The germline CDR1 and CDR2 sequences are SGDLS and YYNGEE. With V trimmed by 2 bases and J by 5 bases, 8 bases remained unmatched. CDR3 DNA: TGTGCCAGCAGCGTTGGAGCGGGAGATCCCGAGACCCAGTACTTC. This gives the protein CASSVGAGDPETQYF.

The genes are TRBV10-3 and TRBJ2-1; no clear D. The ends were cut back, 2 bases at V and 9 bases at J, with 14 bases in the middle. Germline CDR1 and CDR2: ENHRY and SYGVKD. The length of the CDR3 is 14 residues. This chain's CDR3 is CAISEASRQFEQFF. The CDR3 DNA reads TGTGCCATCAGTGAGGCCAGTCGCCAATTTGAGCAGTTCTTC.

This clonotype was seen a few times. The J gene is TRBJ2-5, the V gene TRBV6-5; D remains ambiguous. Trimming removed 4 bases from V and 3 bases from J, with 9 bases in between. In germline, CDR1 is MNHEY, CDR2 SVGAGI. This CDR3 contains 13 residues. This CDR3 is CASSSRVEETQYF. CDR3 bases: TGTGCCAGCAGTTCCCGGGTCGAAGAGACCCAGTACTTC.

V gene TRBV6-5 combines with J gene TRBJ2-7; 9 bases match TRBD1. V lost 8 bases to trimming and J lost 4 bases; unmatched junction nucleotides: 3. Per germline, CDR1 MNHEY and CDR2 SVGAGI. CDR3 length equals 12 residues. As DNA, the CDR3 is TGTGCCAGCGGGACAGGGCAATACGAGCAGTACTTC. Residues: CASGTGQYEQYF.

This clonotype has a count of ten or more. This rearrangement joins TRBV9 to TRBJ2-7; D tentatively fits TRBD1 or TRBD2 (5 bases each). Germline V gives CDR1 SGDLS, CDR2 YYNGEE. CDR3 length equals 13 residues. The V end lost 4 bases, the J end lost 6 bases, and 14 bases lay between the germline ends. CDR3 nucleotide sequence: TGTGCCAGCAGCCCCCAATCTGGGGGCGAGCAGTACTTC. Amino acid sequence: CASSPQSGGEQYF.

V is TRBV6-5 and J is TRBJ2-1, with a possible D match to TRBD2 (6 bases). V lost 7 bases, J lost 9 bases, and 19 bases lay in between. The CDR3 runs to 14 residues. From germline, CDR1 is MNHEY and CDR2 SVGAGI. The DNA of the CDR3 is TGTGCCAGCACCTCCAGGCGGGGTAGGAGTGAGCAGTTCTTC. This translates into CASTSRRGRSEQFF.

The chain carries TRBV6-6 and TRBJ2-7, with 11 bases matching TRBD1. Germline loops: CDR1 MNHNY, CDR2 SVGAGI (reference sequence). With 6 bases clipped from V and 3 bases from J, the junction kept 4 bases outside the gene matches. This CDR3 is built from 14 residues. CDR3 DNA: TGTGCCAGCAGCCGGGGACAGGGGGTCTACGAGCAGTACTTC. Its protein product is CASSRGQGVYEQYF.

The CDR3 region has the DNA TGTGCCAGCAGACCGACAGTCGCCCACGGCTACACCTTC. The encoded protein is CASRPTVAHGYTF. The V and J genes are TRBV7-2 and TRBJ1-2, with TRBD1 as a possible D gene (5 bases). The CDR3 sequence is 13 residues long. Germline CDR1 reads SGHTA; CDR2 reads FQGNSA. Trimming removed 6 bases from V and 8 bases from J, with 16 bases in between. Variable domain in full (rest from reference TRBV7-2 and TRBJ1-2): GAGVSQSPSNKVTEKGKDVELRCDPISGHTALYWYRQSLGQGLEFLIYFQGNSAPDKSGLPSDRFSAERTGGSVSTLTIQRTQQEDSAVYLCASRPTVAHGYTFGSGTRLTVV.

The chain couples TRBV28 to TRBJ2-1; 9 bases line up with TRBD1. CDR3 length: 17 amino acids. V was pared by 2 bases and J by 7 bases, with 12 bases of the junction left unmatched. Germline V lookup: CDR1 MDHEN, CDR2 SYDVKM. The CDR3 protein is CASSLTGGFTTGNEQFF. The DNA of the CDR3 is TGTGCCAGCAGTTTAACAGGGGGCTTTACCACTGGGAATGAGCAGTTCTTC.

In this sample, this clonotype turned up a few times. The rearrangement joins TRBV2 to TRBJ2-4; TRBD1 matches 7 bases. The V segment lost 5 bases and the J segment 4 bases; nucleotides outside the gene matches: 5. The CDR3 is made up of 14 amino acids. Germline V gene lookup returns CDR1 SNHLY and CDR2 FYNNEI. CDR3 DNA sequence: TGTGCCAGCAGTCTTGAACAGGGGAAAAACATTCAGTACTTC. It specifies CASSLEQGKNIQYF.

This clonotype has more than one count but fewer than ten. CDR3 protein: CASSEYRGSETQFF. The DNA for the CDR3 is TGTGCCAGCAGTGAATACAGGGGATCAGAGACCCAGTTCTTC. The gene calls are TRBV25-1 and TRBJ2-5; a weak D match, TRBD1 (6 bases). The closer fit of TRBJ2-1 to the DNA end suggests the J call may be wrong. The CDR3 totals 14 residues. In germline, CDR1 is MGHDK, CDR2 SYGVNS.

The J gene is TRBJ2-1, the V gene TRBV5-1, with D perhaps matching TRBD2 (5 bases). Germline V gene sequence: CDR1 SGHRS, CDR2 YFSETQ. The V end lost 3 bases, the J end lost 0 bases, and 22 bases lay between the germline ends. The CDR3 has 19 amino acids. DNA for the CDR3: TGCGCCAGCAGCTCGGGATTGTCACCTCGGCAGAGCTCCTACAATGAGCAGTTCTTC. Protein sequence: CASSSGLSPRQSSYNEQFF.

The CDR3 DNA sequence: TGTGCCAGCAACGAACAGCAGGTCCAAGAGACCCAGTACTTC. Its translation is CASNEQQVQETQYF. The rearrangement uses TRBV2 and TRBJ2-5; D is unclear. Trimming cost V 7 bases and J 1 base, with 13 bases left between them. The germline CDR1 and CDR2 sequences are SNHLY and FYNNEI. This CDR3 contains 14 residues. Full variable domain (remainder filled in from reference TRBV2 and TRBJ2-5): EPEVTQTPSHQVTQMGQEVILRCVPISNHLYFYWYRQILGQKVEFLVSFYNNEISEKSEIFDDQFSVERPDGSNFTLKIRSTKLEDSAMYFCASNEQQVQETQYFGPGTRLLVL.

The gene calls are TRBV19 and TRBJ2-5; 7 nucleotides align to TRBD2. From germline, CDR1 is LNHDA and CDR2 SQIVND (reference sequence). The CDR3 consists of 15 residues. The CDR3 coding sequence is TGTGCAGTAGGGCGAGCGGGAACCCTCCAAGAGACCCAGTACTTC. Protein: CAVGRAGTLQETQYF.

The chain is built from TRBV29-1 and TRBJ1-1; D unresolved. Germline assignment: CDR1 SQVTM and CDR2 ANQGSEA. The V and J ends lost 7 bases and 3 bases respectively, with 12 bases between them. The CDR3 totals 12 residues. CDR3 DNA sequence: TGCAGCGCCCGAAGGAGAGACACTGAAGCTTTCTTT. Its translation is CSARRRDTEAFF.

The CDR3 DNA sequence: TGTGCCAGCAGCTTATCTGGACGGAGAGGGGACAATGAGCAGTTCTTC. It yields the protein CASSLSGRRGDNEQFF. The gene calls are TRBV7-2 and TRBJ2-1; D might be TRBD1 or TRBD2, each matching 5 bases. The germline V gene has CDR1 SGHTA and CDR2 FQGNSA. V was shortened by 2 bases and J by 5 bases, with 16 bases between the two germline ends. This CDR3 is 16 amino acids long.

V is TRBV4-2 and J is TRBJ2-1, with D perhaps matching TRBD1 or TRBD2 (5 bases each). Germline V lookup: CDR1 LGHNA, CDR2 YNFKEQ. The CDR3 is 14 amino acids. V gave up 4 bases and J gave up 8 bases, with 15 bases separating them. The CDR3 bases are TGTGCCAGCAGCCTGGGGACCCGGGATGATGAGCAGTTCTTC. Amino acid sequence: CASSLGTRDDEQFF.

This clonotype was counted a few times. V usage is TRBV29-1 and J usage is TRBJ2-7; no firm D call. The CDR3 runs 12 residues. From germline, CDR1 is SQVTM and CDR2 ANQGSEA. V was shortened by 7 bases and J by 7 bases, with 17 bases between the two germline ends. In DNA, the CDR3 is TGCAGCGCCCGAATTACCTACAATGAGCAGTACTTC. Its protein product is CSARITYNEQYF.

The CDR3 sequence: CASSPPGTGSGELFF. Here the CDR3 DNA reads TGTGCCAGCTCACCACCCGGGACAGGGTCCGGGGAGCTGTTTTTT. The V call is TRBV18, the J call TRBJ2-2; 9 bases map to TRBD1. The germline CDR1 and CDR2 sequences are KGHSH and LQKENI. Trimming took 0 bases from V and 6 from J; bases not matched to a gene: 2. The CDR3 runs to 15 residues.

The rearrangement uses TRBV4-1 and TRBJ1-5; no clear D gene. V dropped 3 bases and J dropped 5 bases, with 14 bases sitting between them. CDR1 and CDR2 (germline): MGHRA, YSYEKL. The CDR3 runs to 15 residues. CDR3 region: CASSHDRGEYQPQHF. The CDR3 region has the DNA TGCGCCAGCAGCCACGACCGCGGGGAATATCAGCCCCAGCATTTT.

This chain connects TRBV30 to TRBJ2-7; no clear D. The CDR3 sequence is 12 residues long. The germline CDR1 and CDR2 sequences are GTSNPN and SVGIG (reference sequence). Deletions cut 0 bases from V and 8 bases from J, with 11 bases between. The CDR3 bases are TGTGCCTGGAGTGTACTTGGAACGCAGCAGTACTTC. Protein product: CAWSVLGTQQYF.